Sequencing of this TCR beta chain was carried out in a study of T cells after yellow fever vaccination. TCRdb passed the 5' RACE reads through MiXCR, listing each CDR3 protein once. This table holds about 120,000 distinct CDR3 sequences, more than 5.5% found once. V dropped 8 bases and J dropped 7 bases, with 39 bases sitting between them. The CDR3 has 20 amino acids. The germline CDR1 and CDR2 sequences are MRHNA and SNTAGT. This clonotype was found many times. The source material was CD4+ T cells sorted from PBMCs, sampled approximately 40 days after the first yellow fever vaccination. The source is a young man who received the YFV17D yellow fever vaccine. This chain links TRBV6-4 with TRBJ2-7, with D perhaps matching TRBD1 or TRBD2 (6 bases each). Here the CDR3 reads CASQKYPGERGLVRRVEQYV. In DNA form, the CDR3 reads TGTGCCAGCCAGAAGTACCCAGGGGAAAGAGGTCTGGTCCGGAGGGTGGAGCAGTACGTC.